This passage covers 9 T cell receptor beta chains from one sample sequenced in a study of T-cell memory formation after mild COVID-19. TCRdb analysed the 5' RACE reads with MiXCR anew, one entry per CDR3 protein. The table lists roughly 160,000 distinct CDR3 sequences, approximately 10% of them singletons, with approximately 4% in the top ten. Sequencing was carried out using PBMCs or a T cell subset sorted from them (not recorded which). The receptor source for this set is a man between 18 and 29 years old who had mild COVID-19 (a few samples of this study predate the infection). Cell type and time point are not known.

V and J are TRBV20-1 and TRBJ2-3; either TRBD1 or TRBD2 may fit D (5 bases each). Trimming pared 3 bases from V and 1 base from J, leaving 14 bases between. The germline V gene encodes CDR1 DFQATT and CDR2 SNEGSKA (reference sequence). The CDR3 consists of 15 residues. The CDR3, as DNA: TGCAGTGCTAGCTCCCGGGGCGAGGGCACAGATACGCAGTATTTT. Translating it yields CSASSRGEGTDTQYF.

The V call is TRBV24-1, the J call TRBJ2-5, with 10 bases matching TRBD2. This CDR3 spans 16 amino acids. Looked up from germline, CDR1 is KGHDR and CDR2 is SFDVKD. The V segment lost 4 bases and the J segment 5 bases; nucleotides outside the gene matches: 9. CDR3 bases: TGTGCCACCAGTGACCGGGAGCGGGGGGGACGGGAGACCCAGTACTTC. It codes for CATSDRERGGRETQYF.

This clonotype was observed a handful of times. The gene calls are TRBV6-1 and TRBJ2-7; D may be TRBD1 (6 bases). Per germline, CDR1 MNHNS and CDR2 SASEGT. V was clipped by 1 base and J by 0 bases, with 10 bases between them. The CDR3 is made up of 15 amino acids. The CDR3 DNA sequence: TGTGCCAGCAGTGAAGGGCCAGGGGCCTCCTACGAGCAGTACTTC. As protein: CASSEGPGASYEQYF.

The rearrangement links TRBV10-3 to TRBJ1-2, with a weak D call TRBD1 (6 bases). CDR1 and CDR2 (germline): ENHRY, SYGVKD. Trimming cost V 2 bases and J 4 bases, with 8 bases left between them. The CDR3 loop spans 13 amino acids. CDR3 sequence reads: CAISEETGYGYTF. CDR3 bases: TGTGCCATCAGTGAGGAGACAGGCTATGGCTACACCTTC.

This clonotype was seen more than once but under ten times. This CDR3 is CASRRRTGDSGNTIYF. CDR3 in DNA: TGCGCCAGCAGGCGGCGGACAGGGGACTCTGGAAACACCATATATTTT. This rearrangement joins TRBV5-1 to TRBJ1-3; TRBD1 matches 9 bases. CDR3 length: 16 amino acids. Unmatched junction bases numbered 6, after V lost 5 bases and J lost 0 bases. Germline CDR1 is SGHRS and CDR2 is YFSETQ.

The rearrangement uses TRBV5-1 and TRBJ1-4; weak D call: TRBD1 (6 bases). CDR1 SGHRS and CDR2 YFSETQ come from the germline V gene. The CDR3 is made up of 18 amino acids. V shed 4 bases and J shed 0 bases, with 19 bases lying between them. This chain's CDR3 is CASSPGARFAATNEKLFF. Written as DNA, the CDR3 is TGCGCCAGCAGCCCGGGGGCCCGCTTTGCTGCAACTAATGAAAAACTGTTTTTT.

This clonotype was observed at least ten times. This chain uses TRBV6-2 or TRBV6-3 with TRBJ2-7; TRBD1 is a possible D gene (5 bases). The V end lost 4 bases, the J end lost 1 base, and 14 bases lay between the germline ends. The CDR3 extends over 15 amino acids. CDR1 and CDR2 (germline): MNHEY, SVGEGT. In DNA form, the CDR3 reads TGTGCCAGCAGTTCCCCCCGACAGCTATCCTACGAGCAGTACGTC. Translation gives CASSSPRQLSYEQYV.

This clonotype has at least ten counts. V usage is TRBV20-1 and J usage is TRBJ2-3; TRBD2 might be the D (6 bases). Germline lookup yields CDR1 DFQATT and CDR2 SNEGSKA (reference sequence). This CDR3 contains 17 residues. V was cut by 1 base and J by 3 bases, with 20 bases left in between. The CDR3 nucleotides read TGCAGTGCTAGAGGCGCTTCGGGGGTTCCTAGGACAGATACGCAGTATTTT. This codes for CSARGASGVPRTDTQYF.

This clonotype was picked up many times. The rearrangement links TRBV10-3 to TRBJ1-1; D is ambiguous. V was pared by 0 bases and J by 0 bases, with 11 bases between. The CDR3 has 16 residues. Germline-derived CDR1 and CDR2 are ENHRY and SYGVKD. CDR3 region: CAISESRTAMNTEAFF. The CDR3, as DNA: TGTGCCATCAGTGAGTCGCGGACGGCAATGAACACTGAAGCTTTCTTT.